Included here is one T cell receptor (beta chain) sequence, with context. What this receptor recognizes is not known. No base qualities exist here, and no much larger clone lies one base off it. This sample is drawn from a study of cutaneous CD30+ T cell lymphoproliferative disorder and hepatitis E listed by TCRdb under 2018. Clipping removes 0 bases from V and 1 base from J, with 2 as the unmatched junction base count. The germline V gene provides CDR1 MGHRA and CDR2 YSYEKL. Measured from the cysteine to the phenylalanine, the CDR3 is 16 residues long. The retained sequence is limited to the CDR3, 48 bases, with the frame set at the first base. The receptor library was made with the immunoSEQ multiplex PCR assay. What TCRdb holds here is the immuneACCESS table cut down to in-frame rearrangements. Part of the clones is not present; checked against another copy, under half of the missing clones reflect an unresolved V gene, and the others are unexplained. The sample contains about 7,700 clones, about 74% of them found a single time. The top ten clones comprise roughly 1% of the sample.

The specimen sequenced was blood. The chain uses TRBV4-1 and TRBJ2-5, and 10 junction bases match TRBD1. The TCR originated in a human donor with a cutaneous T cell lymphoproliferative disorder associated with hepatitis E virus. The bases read TGCGCCAGCAGCCAAGATGGGACAGGGGTCCAAGAGACCCAGTACTTC. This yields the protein CASSQDGTGVQETQYF.